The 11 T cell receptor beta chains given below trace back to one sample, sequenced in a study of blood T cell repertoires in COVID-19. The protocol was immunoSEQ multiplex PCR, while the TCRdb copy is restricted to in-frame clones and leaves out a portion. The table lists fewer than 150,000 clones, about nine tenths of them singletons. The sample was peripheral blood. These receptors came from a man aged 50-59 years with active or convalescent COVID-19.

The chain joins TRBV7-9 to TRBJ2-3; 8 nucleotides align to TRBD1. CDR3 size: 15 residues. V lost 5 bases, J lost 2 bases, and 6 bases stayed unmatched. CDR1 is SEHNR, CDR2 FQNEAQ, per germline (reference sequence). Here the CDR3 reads CASSPDRVPTDTQYF. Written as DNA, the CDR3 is TGTGCCAGCAGCCCGGACAGGGTCCCCACAGATACGCAGTATTTT.

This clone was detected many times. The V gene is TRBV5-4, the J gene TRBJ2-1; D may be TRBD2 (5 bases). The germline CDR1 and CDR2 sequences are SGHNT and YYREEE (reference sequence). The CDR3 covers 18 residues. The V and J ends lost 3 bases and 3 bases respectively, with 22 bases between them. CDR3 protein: CASSWEAAAPLNYNEQFF. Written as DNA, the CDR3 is TGTGCCAGCAGCTGGGAAGCGGCAGCCCCCCTCAACTACAATGAGCAGTTCTTC.

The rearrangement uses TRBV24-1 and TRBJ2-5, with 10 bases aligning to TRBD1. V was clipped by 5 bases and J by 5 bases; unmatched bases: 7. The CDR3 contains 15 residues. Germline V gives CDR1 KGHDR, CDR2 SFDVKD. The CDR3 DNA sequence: TGTGCCACCAGTGTAGAGACAGGGGGCTTCGAGACCCAGTACTTC. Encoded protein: CATSVETGGFETQYF.

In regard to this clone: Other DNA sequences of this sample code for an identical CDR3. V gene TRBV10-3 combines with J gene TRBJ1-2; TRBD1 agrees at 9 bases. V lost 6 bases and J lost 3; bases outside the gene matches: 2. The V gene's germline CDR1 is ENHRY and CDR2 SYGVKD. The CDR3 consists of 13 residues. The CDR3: CAIRDRGDYGYTF. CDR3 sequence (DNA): TGTGCCATCAGAGACAGGGGGGACTATGGCTACACCTTC.

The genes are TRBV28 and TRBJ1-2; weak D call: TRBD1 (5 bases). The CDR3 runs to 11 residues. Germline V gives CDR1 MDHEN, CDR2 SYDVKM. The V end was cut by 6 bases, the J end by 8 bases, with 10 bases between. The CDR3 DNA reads TGTGCCAGCAGACTGAAGGGGGGCTACACCTTC. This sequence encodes CASRLKGGYTF.

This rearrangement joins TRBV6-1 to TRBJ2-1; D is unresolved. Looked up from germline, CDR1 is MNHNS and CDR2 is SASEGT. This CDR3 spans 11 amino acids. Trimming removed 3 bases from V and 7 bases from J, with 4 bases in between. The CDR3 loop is CASSDRNEQFF. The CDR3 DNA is TGTGCCAGCAGTGACAGAAATGAGCAGTTCTTC.

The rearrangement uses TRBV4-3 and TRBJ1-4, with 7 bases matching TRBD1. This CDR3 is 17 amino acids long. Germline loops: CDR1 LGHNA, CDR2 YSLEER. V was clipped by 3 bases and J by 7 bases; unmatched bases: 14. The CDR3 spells CASSQYITGEIGEKLFF. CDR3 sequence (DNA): TGCGCCAGCAGCCAGTATATCACAGGGGAGATTGGTGAAAAACTGTTTTTT.

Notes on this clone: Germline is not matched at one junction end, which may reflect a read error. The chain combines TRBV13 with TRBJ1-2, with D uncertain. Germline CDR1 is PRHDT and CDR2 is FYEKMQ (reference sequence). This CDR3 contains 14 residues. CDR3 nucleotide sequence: TGTGCCAGCAGCGTAGGACGGGATCTCTATGGCTACACCTTC. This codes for CASSVGRDLYGYTF.

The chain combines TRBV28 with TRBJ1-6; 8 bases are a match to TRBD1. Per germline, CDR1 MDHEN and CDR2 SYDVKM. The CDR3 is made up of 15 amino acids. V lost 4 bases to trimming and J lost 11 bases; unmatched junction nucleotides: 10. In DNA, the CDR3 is TGTGCCAGCAGTTCCTCCGGGACAGGTTATACACCCCTCCACTTT. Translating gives CASSSSGTGYTPLHF.

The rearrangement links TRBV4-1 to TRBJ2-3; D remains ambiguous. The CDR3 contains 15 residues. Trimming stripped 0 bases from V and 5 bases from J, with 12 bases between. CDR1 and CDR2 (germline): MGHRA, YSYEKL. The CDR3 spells CASSQDKPWQDTQYF. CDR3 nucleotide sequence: TGCGCCAGCAGCCAAGATAAACCCTGGCAAGATACGCAGTATTTT.

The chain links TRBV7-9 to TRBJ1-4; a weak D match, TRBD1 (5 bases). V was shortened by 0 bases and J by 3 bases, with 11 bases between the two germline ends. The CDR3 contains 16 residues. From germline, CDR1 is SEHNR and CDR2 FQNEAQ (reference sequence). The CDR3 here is CASSLATGVANEKLFF. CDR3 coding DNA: TGTGCCAGCAGCTTAGCCACAGGAGTCGCTAATGAAAAACTGTTTTTT.